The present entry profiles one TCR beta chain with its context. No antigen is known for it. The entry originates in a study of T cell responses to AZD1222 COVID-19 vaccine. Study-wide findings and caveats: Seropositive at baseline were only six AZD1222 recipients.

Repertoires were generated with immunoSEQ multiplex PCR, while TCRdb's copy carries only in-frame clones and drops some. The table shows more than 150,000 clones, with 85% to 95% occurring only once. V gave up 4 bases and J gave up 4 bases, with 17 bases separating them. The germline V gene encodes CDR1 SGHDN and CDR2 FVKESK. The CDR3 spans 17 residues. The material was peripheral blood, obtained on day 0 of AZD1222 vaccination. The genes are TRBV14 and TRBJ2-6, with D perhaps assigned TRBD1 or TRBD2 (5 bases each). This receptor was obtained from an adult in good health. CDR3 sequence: CASSPTRDPSGANVLTF. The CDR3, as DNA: TGTGCCAGCAGCCCTACCCGGGACCCTAGCGGGGCCAACGTCCTGACTTTC.